The clone carrying this T cell receptor (beta chain) was counted ten times or more. Clinical symptoms, serum thyroxine, TRAb, thyroid ultrasound and orbital computed tomography formed the basis of diagnosis. CDR3 regions of TCR beta were amplified from RNA transcripts. After a first-round RT-PCR with HTBI primers, a second-round multiplex PCR was run. One entry per CDR3 protein results from TCRdb running MiXCR on the multiplex PCR reads. The table has about 480,000 distinct CDR3 sequences, around 14% seen once. The data were taken from a study of Graves' ophthalmopathy and Graves' hyperthyroidism. CDR1 SNHLY and CDR2 FYNNEI come from the germline V gene. V shed 2 bases and J 2 bases; nucleotides not matched to a gene: 6. The CDR3 consists of 16 residues.

This TCR was recovered from a woman aged 25 to 39 with Graves' ophthalmopathy. Sequences were obtained from blood. The chain combines TRBV2 with TRBJ1-3; TRBD1 matches at 7 bases. The CDR3 DNA sequence: TGTGCCAGCAGTGAAACGAGGGGGCGAGCTGGAAACACCATATATTTT. Protein sequence: CASSETRGRAGNTIYF.